Each of the 32 T cell receptor beta chains below was sequenced from the same sample in a study of radiotherapy plus CTLA-4 blockade in lung cancer. This table comes from immunoSEQ multiplex PCR, and its TCRdb copy is limited to in-frame clones, with some not included. Of 51,000 or so clones listed, over 75% are singletons. Sequenced material: peripheral blood, taken from a patient treated with radiotherapy plus ipilimumab. All receptors derive from a human donor with non-small cell lung cancer whose response to radiotherapy plus ipilimumab could not be evaluated.

V and J are TRBV6-5 and TRBJ1-1, with D uncertain. This CDR3 is 13 amino acids long. CDR1 and CDR2 from the germline V gene are MNHEY and SVGAGI. Trimming took 7 bases from V and 4 from J, leaving 13 bases between them. As DNA, the CDR3 is TGTGCCAGCACCGAGCAGGAAGGCACTGAAGCTTTCTTT. Translating it yields CASTEQEGTEAFF.

This chain connects TRBV6-6 to TRBJ2-6; TRBD1 matches 8 bases. The CDR3 contains 16 residues. V trimming: 6 bases; J trimming: 2 bases; junction bases outside the gene matches: 6. CDR1 is MNHNY and CDR2 is SVGAGI in the germline V gene (reference sequence). CDR3 residues: CASRLRGRAGANVLTF. The CDR3 coding sequence is TGTGCCAGCAGGCTCAGGGGGCGAGCTGGGGCCAACGTCCTGACTTTC.

This sequence joins TRBV7-7 and TRBJ2-3, with 7 bases lining up with TRBD2. Germline V gene sequence: CDR1 SSHAT, CDR2 FNYEAQ (reference sequence). The V gene end was trimmed by 5 bases and the J gene end by 6 bases; junction bases not matched to a gene: 14. This CDR3 region has 16 residues. Here the CDR3 reads CASSQGSSREVDTQYF. The CDR3 coding sequence is TGTGCCAGCAGCCAAGGGAGTAGCCGGGAGGTGGATACGCAGTATTTT.

The V gene is TRBV5-1, the J gene TRBJ2-7; TRBD1 might be the D (6 bases). The germline CDR1 and CDR2 sequences are SGHRS and YFSETQ. Trimming removed 4 bases at V and 7 bases at J, with 12 bases between. The CDR3 sequence is 12 residues long. CDR3 residues: CASSDWGQEQYF. The CDR3 coding sequence is TGCGCCAGCAGCGATTGGGGGCAGGAGCAGTACTTC. The whole variable domain, remainder taken from reference TRBV5-1 and TRBJ2-7, is KAGVTQTPRYLIKTRGQQVTLSCSPISGHRSVSWYQQTPGQGLQFLFEYFSETQRNKGNFPGRFSGRQFSNSRSEMNVSTLELGDSALYLCASSDWGQEQYFGPGTRLTVT.

This clone counts as medium-sized. This sample also contains other DNA sequences that code for the same CDR3. This chain joins TRBV5-4 and TRBJ2-3; no clear D gene. V was trimmed by 4 bases and J by 3 bases, leaving 6 bases between them. CDR1 is SGHNT and CDR2 is YYREEE in the germline V gene (reference sequence). The CDR3 is made up of 12 amino acids. In DNA, the CDR3 is TGTGCCAGCAGCCCCTCTACAGATACGCAGTATTTT. It specifies CASSPSTDTQYF.

The chain links TRBV9 to TRBJ2-3, with D possibly matching TRBD2 (6 bases). Trimming removed 1 base at V and 0 bases at J, with 15 bases between. From germline, CDR1 is SGDLS and CDR2 YYNGEE. The CDR3 runs to 17 residues. This CDR3 reads CASSVLSGGVSTDTQYF. CDR3 bases: TGTGCCAGCAGCGTATTATCCGGCGGGGTCAGCACAGATACGCAGTATTTT.

The rearrangement links TRBV5-6 to TRBJ2-7; 7 nucleotides agree with TRBD1. Germline V gene sequence: CDR1 SGHDT, CDR2 YYEEEE. Trimming cost V 4 bases and J 9 bases; bases outside gene matches: 13. This CDR3 has 14 amino acids. CDR3 region: CASSLGNRGTWQYF. The CDR3 DNA follows: TGTGCCAGCAGCCTCGGAAACAGGGGAACTTGGCAGTACTTC.

The V and J genes are TRBV9 and TRBJ1-2, with 10 bases matching TRBD1. Losses at the gene ends were 6 bases for V and 2 bases for J; bases not matched to a gene: 4. CDR3 size: 14 residues. The germline V gene has CDR1 SGDLS and CDR2 YYNGEE. This chain's CDR3 is CASTLGQGNYGYTF. The CDR3 nucleotides read TGTGCCAGCACCCTGGGACAGGGGAACTATGGCTACACCTTC.

The rearrangement links TRBV5-1 to TRBJ2-3; TRBD2 matches 13 bases. The length of the CDR3 is 19 residues. Germline V gene sequence: CDR1 SGHRS, CDR2 YFSETQ. Trimming cost V 1 base and J 5 bases; bases outside gene matches: 13. CDR3 loop: CASSLRTSGTSGARDTQYF. CDR3 coding DNA: TGCGCCAGCAGCTTGCGGACGTCCGGGACTAGCGGGGCACGAGATACGCAGTATTTT.

This clone was recorded once. The chain employs TRBV25-1 and TRBJ2-1; D remains ambiguous. V lost 6 bases and J lost 3, with 3 bases in between. The CDR3 is 11 amino acids. Germline CDR1 and CDR2: MGHDK and SYGVNS. CDR3 in amino acids: CASSYYNEQFF. The CDR3 coding sequence is TGTGCCAGCAGCTACTACAATGAGCAGTTCTTC.

The chain recombines TRBV11-2 with TRBJ1-1; 10 bases map to TRBD1. The CDR3 has 14 residues. The V segment lost 5 bases and the J segment 4 bases; nucleotides outside the gene matches: 4. Germline V gene lookup returns CDR1 SGHAT and CDR2 FQNNGV. The CDR3 sequence is CASSEGQGFTEAFF. The CDR3 nucleotides read TGTGCCAGCAGCGAGGGACAGGGGTTCACTGAAGCTTTCTTT.

The CDR3 DNA sequence: TGTGCCAGTAGTATGGGACTAGCGGGGGGGATTGATGGTTCCTACAATGAGCAGTTCTTC. As protein: CASSMGLAGGIDGSYNEQFF. The rearrangement joins TRBV19 to TRBJ2-1; 16 nucleotides line up with TRBD2. Germline assignment: CDR1 LNHDA and CDR2 SQIVND (reference sequence). This CDR3 region has 20 residues. V lost 3 bases to trimming and J lost 1 base; unmatched junction nucleotides: 9.

The chain carries TRBV19 and TRBJ2-3, with D maybe TRBD2 (6 bases). CDR3 length: 12 amino acids. Trimming removed 8 bases from V and 14 bases from J, with 20 bases in between. Germline loops: CDR1 LNHDA, CDR2 SQIVND (reference sequence). The CDR3 sequence: CASRLGTGPTYF. The CDR3 DNA reads as TGTGCCAGTCGACTTGGGACTGGTCCGACGTATTTT.

This clone is a singleton in its sample. The rearrangement links TRBV6-1 to TRBJ2-7; D call uncertain. The CDR3 is 14 residues long. Germline V gene data show CDR1 as MNHNS and CDR2 as SASEGT. V gave up 11 bases and J gave up 0 bases, with 17 bases separating them. The CDR3 loop reads CAGIGTALSYEQYF. The DNA for the CDR3 is TGTGCCGGCATTGGCACAGCCCTCTCCTACGAGCAGTACTTC.

V and J are TRBV7-2 and TRBJ2-5, with 10 bases fitting TRBD2. V gave up 7 bases and J gave up 5 bases; unmatched junction bases: 13. CDR3 size: 16 residues. Germline V lookup: CDR1 SGHTA, CDR2 FQGNSA. The CDR3 bases are TGTGCCAGCATCACAACCATAAGCGGGGGGGCCGAGACCCAGTACTTC. This gives the protein CASITTISGGAETQYF.

This clone was detected once. This chain uses TRBV5-1 with TRBJ2-3; unclear D gene. Germline V gene lookup returns CDR1 SGHRS and CDR2 YFSETQ. This CDR3 has 14 amino acids. Trimming shortened V by 4 bases and J by 2 bases, and 11 bases separated the two germline ends. The CDR3 sequence is CASSPTESTDTQYF. In nucleotides, the CDR3 is TGCGCCAGCAGCCCGACTGAGTCCACAGATACGCAGTATTTT. Full variable domain (remainder filled in from reference TRBV5-1 and TRBJ2-3): KAGVTQTPRYLIKTRGQQVTLSCSPISGHRSVSWYQQTPGQGLQFLFEYFSETQRNKGNFPGRFSGRQFSNSRSEMNVSTLELGDSALYLCASSPTESTDTQYFGPGTRLTVL.

The CDR3 sequence is CASSPVLQETQYF. The CDR3 nucleotides read TGTGCCAGCTCACCGGTCCTACAAGAGACCCAGTACTTC. The rearrangement uses TRBV18 and TRBJ2-5, with D uncertain. The germline V gene encodes CDR1 KGHSH and CDR2 LQKENI. The CDR3 runs to 13 residues. Trimming shortened V by 3 bases and J by 2 bases, and 7 bases separated the two germline ends. Together with reference TRBV18 and TRBJ2-5, the CDR3 gives the full variable domain: NAGVMQNPRHLVRRRGQEARLRCSPMKGHSHVYWYRQLPEEGLKFMVYLQKENIIDESGMPKERFSAEFPKEGPSILRIQQVVRGDSAAYFCASSPVLQETQYFGPGTRLLVL.

V is TRBV14 and J is TRBJ2-7; 7 bases are a match to TRBD2. Germline CDR1 SGHDN, CDR2 FVKESK. The CDR3 has 14 residues. The V and J ends lost 4 bases and 3 bases, in that order; junction bases with no gene match: 6. CDR3 DNA sequence: TGTGCCAGCAGCCGACGGGACTATATCTACGAGCAGTACTTC. This gives the protein CASSRRDYIYEQYF.

The chain links TRBV7-7 to TRBJ2-6; 10 positions match TRBD1. The CDR3 runs to 17 residues. The V segment lost 4 bases and the J segment 1 base; nucleotides outside the gene matches: 4. Germline loops: CDR1 SSHAT, CDR2 FNYEAQ (reference sequence). The CDR3 DNA follows: TGTGCCAGCAGCTCGGACAGGGGGACGTCTGGGGCCAACGTCCTGACTTTC. Protein sequence: CASSSDRGTSGANVLTF.

This clone was recorded only once. The V call is TRBV7-9, the J call TRBJ1-5, with a tentative D call TRBD1 (6 bases). This CDR3 is 17 amino acids long. The V gene's germline CDR1 is SEHNR and CDR2 FQNEAQ (reference sequence). V lost 5 bases to trimming and J lost 2 bases, with 19 bases between them. CDR3 nucleotides: TGTGCCAGCAGCACGGGGACATTTCTAGCGGGCAATCAGCCCCAGCATTTT. Translated, it gives CASSTGTFLAGNQPQHF.

Concerning this clone: Other nucleotide sequences in the sample specify the same CDR3. This chain connects TRBV7-8 to TRBJ1-2, with 7 nucleotides matching TRBD1. V was clipped by 4 bases and J by 8 bases; unmatched bases: 10. The CDR3 is 14 residues long. Germline CDR1 is SGHVS and CDR2 is FQNEAQ. The CDR3 region is CASSSLDRASGYTF. The CDR3 nucleotides are TGTGCCAGCAGCTCCCTTGACAGGGCTTCCGGCTACACCTTC.

The V call is TRBV5-5, the J call TRBJ1-2, with 10 bases lining up with TRBD1. The CDR3 sequence is 16 residues long. The germline V gene has CDR1 SGHKS and CDR2 YYEKEE (reference sequence). V shed 0 bases, J shed 8 bases, and the junction held 10 bases outside the gene matches. The DNA for the CDR3 is TGTGCCAGCAGCTTGGTGCCCACGACAGGGGGCCGGGGCTACACCTTC. Translated, it gives CASSLVPTTGGRGYTF.

This clone was seen just once. V usage is TRBV9 and J usage is TRBJ2-1, with D tentatively TRBD2 (6 bases). The CDR3 length is 17 residues. V was clipped by 4 bases and J by 6 bases, with 23 bases between them. Germline V lookup: CDR1 SGDLS, CDR2 YYNGEE. CDR3 sequence reads: CASSLGGVGERGNEQFF. CDR3 DNA sequence: TGTGCCAGCAGCCTTGGCGGGGTGGGGGAGAGGGGCAATGAGCAGTTCTTC.

The chain couples TRBV27 to TRBJ2-2, with TRBD2 matching over 7 bases. The V and J ends lost 2 bases and 6 bases, in that order; junction bases with no gene match: 18. This CDR3 is built from 19 residues. CDR1 and CDR2 from the germline V gene are MNHEY and SMNVEV (reference sequence). The CDR3 coding sequence is TGTGCCAGCAGTTTAAGTCCCTTTTCAAATCTGGGGAGGGCCGGGGAGCTGTTTTTT. Its protein product is CASSLSPFSNLGRAGELFF.

J is TRBJ1-2 and V is TRBV28; TRBD1 agrees at 9 bases. This CDR3 has 14 residues. Germline-derived CDR1 and CDR2 are MDHEN and SYDVKM. V gave up 4 bases and J gave up 6 bases; unmatched junction bases: 6. The CDR3 DNA reads TGTGCCAGCAGTTACACAGGGGGCGTCGATGGCTACACCTTC. Translating it yields CASSYTGGVDGYTF.

J is TRBJ2-3 and V is TRBV7-2; 10 bases fit TRBD1. Germline V gene lookup returns CDR1 SGHTA and CDR2 FQGNSA. V lost 5 bases to trimming and J lost 1 base; unmatched junction nucleotides: 6. This CDR3 is 16 amino acids long. The chain's CDR3 is CASSTRQGAGTDTQYF. The CDR3 bases are TGTGCCAGCAGCACTCGACAGGGGGCAGGCACAGATACGCAGTATTTT.

This clone was seen a few times. This rearrangement joins TRBV5-4 to TRBJ2-7, with D maybe TRBD2 (6 bases). The CDR3 has 18 residues. Between the trimmed V and J ends, which lost 0 bases and 1 base, there was a span of 20 bases. Germline lookup yields CDR1 SGHNT and CDR2 YYREEE (reference sequence). In DNA, the CDR3 is TGTGCCAGCAGCTTGGGCCGGCTAGCGCCGGGTTGGTCCTACGAGCAGTACTTC. As protein: CASSLGRLAPGWSYEQYF.

CDR3 nucleotides: TGTGCCAGCAGCTATAAAGTTGGCAGTTCAGGAAACACCATATATTTT. Residues: CASSYKVGSSGNTIYF. The chain employs TRBV5-4 and TRBJ1-3; D gene uncertain. Per the germline V gene, CDR1 is SGHNT and CDR2 is YYREEE (reference sequence). Trimming removed 3 bases from V and 4 bases from J, with 17 bases in between. The CDR3 has 16 amino acids.

This clone has more than one count but fewer than ten. The chain couples TRBV6-1 to TRBJ1-2; 8 nucleotides line up with TRBD1. This CDR3 spans 15 amino acids. V shed 4 bases and J 7 bases; nucleotides not matched to a gene: 11. Germline V CDR1 and CDR2: MNHNS, SASEGT. CDR3 nucleotides: TGTGCCAGCAGTGCTTTAACAGGGGGAGAGGTTGGCTACACCTTC. The encoded protein is CASSALTGGEVGYTF.

This chain joins TRBV5-4 and TRBJ2-7, with D perhaps matching TRBD2 (5 bases). The V gene's germline CDR1 is SGHNT and CDR2 YYREEE (reference sequence). Trimming removed 4 bases at V and 3 bases at J, with 14 bases between. CDR3 length equals 14 residues. DNA for the CDR3: TGTGCCAGCAGCGTGGAGAGGGCAAACTACGAGCAGTACTTC. Translating gives CASSVERANYEQYF.

The chain employs TRBV9 and TRBJ2-3, with 8 bases identical to TRBD2. The germline gives CDR1 SGDLS, CDR2 YYNGEE. CDR3 size: 20 residues. Trimming removed 0 bases from V and 2 bases from J; junction bases left unmatched: 17. The CDR3 bases are TGTGCCAGCAGCGTAGGGGTCCGACGGGGGGGCCAGAGGCCCACAGATACGCAGTATTTT. It is translated as CASSVGVRRGGQRPTDTQYF.

This clone has a single count. The rearrangement joins TRBV5-1 to TRBJ1-2; 8 positions agree with TRBD1. Trimming at V came to 0 bases and at J to 7 bases, leaving 11 bases not matched to a gene. The CDR3 covers 16 residues. The germline CDR1 and CDR2 sequences are SGHRS and YFSETQ. CDR3 DNA sequence: TGCGCCAGCAGCTTGGAATTCGGCAGGGGGCTGGGTGGCTACACCTTC. As protein: CASSLEFGRGLGGYTF. Using reference TRBV5-1 and TRBJ1-2 for the parts outside the CDR3, the full variable domain is KAGVTQTPRYLIKTRGQQVTLSCSPISGHRSVSWYQQTPGQGLQFLFEYFSETQRNKGNFPGRFSGRQFSNSRSEMNVSTLELGDSALYLCASSLEFGRGLGGYTFGSGTRLTVV.